This T cell receptor beta chain was recovered during a study of cytomegalovirus exposure and HLA in healthy donors. Background on the study: In a later analysis, the approximately 120 validation repertoires were reported to have used the same platform as the 550 to 850 first-cohort repertoires.

The repertoire was sequenced with immunoSEQ multiplex PCR; TCRdb's copy has only in-frame clones and lacks some. Of about 200,000 clones listed, roughly 83% are singletons. As concerns this clone: The target antigen is unknown.

Germline V CDR1 and CDR2: LNHDA, SQIVND (reference sequence). V lost 10 bases to trimming and J lost 1 base; unmatched junction nucleotides: 13. The CDR3 is 17 amino acids. The donors were part of the validation cohort, which consisted of more than 90 subjects and was separate from the first cohort of under 750 subjects. Study conclusions and caveats: It was confirmed in vitro that a few of the CMV-associated chains were specific for CMV antigens.

Sequenced input: PBMCs. The rearrangement joins TRBV19 to TRBJ2-1, with 10 positions matching TRBD2. This receptor was obtained from a woman aged 18-29 years in good health and CMV-seronegative. The CDR3, as DNA: TGTGCCACCCGGATGGATACTAGCGGGGAATCCTACAATGAGCAGTTCTTC. This gives the protein CATRMDTSGESYNEQFF. Looking up the rest from reference TRBV19 and TRBJ2-1 gives the full variable domain: DGGITQSPKYLFRKEGQNVTLSCEQNLNHDAMYWYRQDPGQGLRLIYYSQIVNDFQKGDIAEGYSVSREKKESFPLTVTSAQKNPTAFYLCATRMDTSGESYNEQFFGPGTRLTVL.